Listed below are T cell receptor beta chains from one sample, sequenced in a study of shared clonotypes between healthy human individuals. TCRdb's copy holds only in-frame clones and misses some; the assay was immunoSEQ multiplex PCR. The sample lists over 800,000 clones; 92% were seen once. What was sequenced was naive CD8+ T cells sorted from blood. All receptors derive from a young man in good health. Both conserved end residues are part of each CDR3. A D gene is named only where the DNA matches it firmly. Clone size is given for some rows only: seen once, a few or many times, or a class if the clone is expanded.

- TRBJ2-1 once TRBV11-2 CASSLEVRSSYNEQFF TGTGCCAGCAGCTTAGAGGTACGGAGCTCCTACAATGAGCAGTTCTTC
TRBD2 TRBJ2-7 - TRBV9 CASSPGVVAGAYEQYF TGTGCCAGCAGCCCGGGGGTAGTAGCGGGAGCCTACGAGCAGTACTTC
- TRBJ1-1 - TRBV10-3 CAISVERTEAFF TGTGCCATCTCGGTGGAGCGGACTGAAGCTTTCTTT
TRBD2 TRBJ2-3 - TRBV9 CASSAISGRSTDTQYF TGTGCCAGCAGCGCCATCAGCGGGAGGTCCACAGATACGCAGTATTTT
- TRBJ2-5 once TRBV13 CASSPGTSQETQYF TGTGCCAGCAGCCCAGGGACGTCGCAAGAGACCCAGTACTTC
- TRBJ2-1 - TRBV9 CASSVVDSDAYNEQFF TGTGCCAGCAGCGTAGTGGACTCGGACGCATACAATGAGCAGTTCTTC
- TRBJ2-2 - TRBV29-1 CSVLAENTGELFF TGCAGCGTTTTAGCGGAAAACACCGGGGAGCTGTTTTTT
- TRBJ2-5 - TRBV4-1 CASSQEYQETQYF TGCGCCAGCAGCCAGGAGTACCAAGAGACCCAGTACTTC
TRBD2 TRBJ2-1 - TRBV18 CASSFNPSGDIAGGPYNEQFF TGTGCCAGCTCATTTAATCCTAGCGGGGACATAGCGGGAGGCCCCTACAATGAGCAGTTCTTC
- TRBJ1-1 - TRBV5-1 CASSLGYTGVFANTEAFF TGCGCCAGCAGCTTGGGATATACCGGGGTCTTTGCGAACACTGAAGCTTTCTTT
TRBD2 TRBJ2-2 once TRBV27 CASSLFLTSGSGNTGELFF TGTGCCAGCAGTTTATTCCTCACTAGCGGGAGTGGAAACACCGGGGAGCTGTTTTTT
- TRBJ2-1 once TRBV4-1 CASSHTNEQFF TGCGCCAGCAGCCACACCAATGAGCAGTTCTTC
- TRBJ2-6 - TRBV28 CASSAQAGANVLTF TGTGCCAGCAGCGCGCAGGCAGGGGCCAACGTCCTGACTTTC
TRBD2 TRBJ2-1 - TRBV27 CASRTSGSYNEQFF TGTGCCAGCCGGACTAGCGGCTCCTACAATGAGCAGTTCTTC
- TRBJ2-7 - TRBV30 CAWSPPPSATYEQYF TGTGCCTGGAGTCCGCCGCCTAGCGCCACCTACGAGCAGTACTTC
TRBD2 TRBJ2-2 - TRBV11-2 CASSFGSGNAGELFF TGTGCCAGCAGTTTCGGTAGCGGGAATGCCGGGGAGCTGTTTTTT
- TRBJ2-4 - TRBV7-2 CASSLRGGTAKNIQYF TGTGCCAGCAGCTTACGAGGAGGGACTGCCAAAAACATTCAGTACTTC
TRBD2 TRBJ2-1 - TRBV30 CAWSLAGRNEQFF TGTGCCTGGAGCCTAGCGGGTCGGAATGAGCAGTTCTTC
TRBD1 TRBJ2-1 - TRBV7-3 CASSLTGGVLNEQFF TGTGCCAGCAGCTTGACAGGGGGCGTGTTAAATGAGCAGTTCTTC
- TRBJ2-5 - TRBV2 CASSEVAKRKETQYF TGTGCCAGCAGTGAAGTTGCTAAACGAAAAGAGACCCAGTACTTC
TRBD2 TRBJ2-1 - TRBV7-6 CASSLPGTSGNNEQFF TGTGCCAGCAGCTTACCCGGGACTAGCGGGAATAATGAGCAGTTCTTC
TRBD2 TRBJ2-1 - TRBV7-9 CASSLVPERETWEQFF TGTGCCAGCAGCTTAGTGCCGGAGCGGGAGACTTGGGAGCAGTTCTTC
TRBD1 TRBJ1-4 - TRBV27 CASRPGTGATNEKLFF TGTGCCAGCAGACCAGGGACAGGGGCAACTAATGAAAAACTGTTTTTT
- TRBJ1-3 - TRBV10-3 CAIMSGNTIYF TGTGCCATCATGTCGGGAAACACCATATATTTT
- TRBJ1-4 - TRBV27 CASRGRDRKGEKLFF TGTGCCAGCAGGGGGCGAGACAGGAAAGGTGAAAAACTGTTTTTT
TRBD1 TRBJ2-1 - TRBV9 CATDRGGEQFF TGTGCCACAGACAGGGGGGGTGAGCAGTTCTTC
- TRBJ2-1 - TRBV7-9 CASSLGRGGNEQFF TGTGCCAGCAGCTTAGGCAGGGGAGGGAATGAGCAGTTCTTC
- TRBJ2-7 - TRBV14 CASSQVRHLEQYF TGTGCCAGCAGCCAAGTTCGGCATCTGGAGCAGTACTTC
- TRBJ2-3 - TRBV19 CASSSRTAILTDTQYF TGTGCCAGTAGTAGTCGGACAGCTATACTCACAGATACGCAGTATTTT
TRBD2 TRBJ2-1 - TRBV4-1 CASSHPVGSGSFDEQFF TGCGCCAGCAGCCATCCGGTAGGTAGCGGGAGTTTTGATGAGCAGTTCTTC
TRBD2 TRBJ2-7 - TRBV2 CASTELPGLAGEDYEQYF TGTGCCAGCACTGAGCTACCGGGACTAGCGGGAGAGGACTACGAGCAGTACTTC
TRBD2 TRBJ2-7 - TRBV11-2 CASSRTSGRNEQYF TGTGCCAGCAGCCGGACTAGCGGGAGGAACGAGCAGTACTTC
TRBD2 TRBJ2-7 - TRBV6-6 CASRTLAVSSYEQYF TGTGCCAGCAGAACTCTAGCGGTCAGCTCCTACGAGCAGTACTTC
- TRBJ2-3 - TRBV27 CASSWDLDTDTQYF TGTGCCAGCAGTTGGGACTTAGACACAGATACGCAGTATTTT
- TRBJ1-3 - TRBV28 CASGGLSSSGNTIYF TGTGCCAGCGGTGGCCTTTCGAGCTCTGGAAACACCATATATTTT
- TRBJ1-1 - TRBV6-5 CASSFGTEAFF TGTGCCAGCAGTTTCGGGACTGAAGCTTTCTTT
- TRBJ2-1 - TRBV28 CASSLFRGGGEQFF TGTGCCAGCAGTTTATTCAGGGGCGGCGGTGAGCAGTTCTTC
- TRBJ2-7 - TRBV13 CASSLVTYEQYF TGTGCCAGCAGCTTGGTCACCTACGAGCAGTACTTC
TRBD2 TRBJ2-7 - TRBV27 CASSYGAGGYEQYF TGTGCCAGCAGTTATGGGGCGGGAGGATACGAGCAGTACTTC
- TRBJ2-7 - TRBV29-1 CSVQLTDSGEQYF TGCAGCGTCCAACTGACAGATTCCGGCGAGCAGTACTTC